This T cell receptor beta chain was identified in a study of CD8+CD57+ T cells in acquired aplastic anemia. Study context: DNA from sorted CD4+ and CD8+ cells averaged approximately 3.5 ug.

CDR3 and TCR beta VDJ profiling relied on genomic DNA as the template. In TCRdb, the reads were re-called with MiXCR into one record per CDR3 protein. The sample contains about 98,000 distinct CDR3 sequences, 55% to 80% of which appear only once. Germline CDR1 reads SGHNT; CDR2 reads YENEEA. This CDR3 has 14 amino acids. This clonotype was found once. Its antigen is currently unknown. Patients selected for sequencing had displayed CD8+CD57+ cell expansion by flow cytometry. Each of the patients presented with severe acquired aplastic anemia. Study-level points and caveats: The CD8+ Simpson's diversity of patients and controls was not significantly different. Overlapping CD8+ CDR3 repertoires of patients and controls contained some 30 shared sequences.

This TCR was sampled from a human donor with aplastic anemia. This sequence joins TRBV11-3 and TRBJ2-5; perhaps TRBD2 as D (6 bases). The DNA end favors TRBJ2-7, so the J call may be wrong. Material: sorted CD4+, CD8+, or CD8+CD57+ T cells (not recorded which) from PBMCs. For the CDR3, the DNA is TGTGCCAGCAGCTTGGGAGTCTCCGGGGGCGAGCAGTACTTC. This codes for CASSLGVSGGEQYF.